This entry lists 11 T cell receptor beta chains sequenced from one sample in a study of cytotoxic CD8 clonotypes in ibrutinib-treated CLL. Sequenced by immunoSEQ multiplex PCR; TCRdb stores in-frame clones only, minus some. The sample records roughly 200,000 clones, around 70% being singletons. Material: PBMCs, obtained after 24 months of ibrutinib treatment. The receptors were sampled from a human donor with chronic lymphocytic leukemia.

The chain is built from TRBV9 and TRBJ1-4; 9 nucleotides match TRBD1. The CDR3 sequence is 15 residues long. Germline loops: CDR1 SGDLS, CDR2 YYNGEE. With 0 bases clipped from V and 11 bases from J, the junction kept 8 bases outside the gene matches. CDR3 DNA sequence: TGTGCCAGCAGCGTAGCCACCGGGACAGGGAGCAAACTGTTTTTT. As protein: CASSVATGTGSKLFF.

V is TRBV7-2 and J is TRBJ2-6, with a tentative D call TRBD1 (6 bases). Trimming pared 1 base from V and 2 bases from J, leaving 12 bases between. The CDR3 spans 17 residues. Germline CDR1 is SGHTA and CDR2 is FQGNSA. The chain's CDR3 is CASSLGQNRAGANVLTF. CDR3 nucleotide sequence: TGTGCCAGCAGCTTAGGCCAGAACAGGGCTGGGGCCAACGTCCTGACTTTC.

The chain employs TRBV2 and TRBJ1-5; 7 bases fit TRBD1. There are 17 residues in the CDR3. J gave up 2 bases and V 2 bases, and 9 bases lay outside the gene matches. CDR1 and CDR2 (germline): SNHLY, FYNNEI. For the CDR3, the DNA is TGTGCCAGCAGTGAAACCGGACAGGCGTTTGGCAATCAGCCCCAGCATTTT. Amino acid sequence: CASSETGQAFGNQPQHF. The full variable domain, with the rest looked up from reference TRBV2 and TRBJ1-5, is EPEVTQTPSHQVTQMGQEVILRCVPISNHLYFYWYRQILGQKVEFLVSFYNNEISEKSEIFDDQFSVERPDGSNFTLKIRSTKLEDSAMYFCASSETGQAFGNQPQHFGDGTRLSIL.

The J gene is TRBJ1-5, the V gene TRBV6-5; D not certain. CDR1 and CDR2 from the germline V gene are MNHEY and SVGAGI. V was trimmed by 6 bases and J by 1 base, leaving 13 bases between them. The CDR3 is 15 amino acids. The CDR3 region is CASSLESLSNQPQHF. As DNA, the CDR3 is TGTGCCAGCAGCCTTGAATCCTTGAGCAATCAGCCCCAGCATTTT.

This clone was recorded once. The chain employs TRBV28 and TRBJ1-5; D remains unclear. V shed 7 bases and J shed 7 bases, with 20 bases lying between them. The CDR3 runs 15 residues. Germline V gives CDR1 MDHEN, CDR2 SYDVKM. The CDR3 loop is CASIHASWVGQPQHF. CDR3 nucleotides: TGTGCCAGCATCCACGCATCTTGGGTCGGGCAGCCCCAGCATTTT. Variable domain in full (rest from reference TRBV28 and TRBJ1-5): DVKVTQSSRYLVKRTGEKVFLECVQDMDHENMFWYRQDPGLGLRLIYFSYDVKMKEKGDIPEGYSVSREKKERFSLILESASTNQTSMYLCASIHASWVGQPQHFGDGTRLSIL.

In its sample, this clone was seen once. As DNA, the CDR3 is TGCGCCAGCAGCTTGTCAGCGGGAGGGCCGGATACGCAGTATTTT. Its translation is CASSLSAGGPDTQYF. The chain has TRBV5-1 and TRBJ2-3; the match to TRBD2 covers 10 bases. V trimming: 1 base; J trimming: 6 bases; junction bases outside the gene matches: 5. Germline V gene lookup returns CDR1 SGHRS and CDR2 YFSETQ. This CDR3 has 15 residues.

This clone was seen once. V usage is TRBV18 and J usage is TRBJ1-4, with D uncertain. The CDR3 is 15 residues long. V gave up 3 bases and J gave up 2 bases, with 10 bases separating them. Germline loops: CDR1 KGHSH, CDR2 LQKENI. The CDR3 bases are TGTGCCAGCTCACCGCCGGGGAGGACTAATGAAAAACTGTTTTTT. As protein: CASSPPGRTNEKLFF.

This clone showed up just once. V and J are TRBV14 and TRBJ2-5; tentatively, D is TRBD1 or TRBD2 (5 bases each). Trimming pared 3 bases from V and 4 bases from J, leaving 18 bases between. The CDR3 consists of 16 residues. From germline, CDR1 is SGHDN and CDR2 FVKESK. The chain's CDR3 is CASSHGSTGRTETQYF. CDR3 DNA: TGTGCCAGCAGCCATGGATCAACGGGGCGAACAGAGACCCAGTACTTC.

The rearrangement uses TRBV5-1 and TRBJ1-1; D is ambiguous. Germline CDR1 SGHRS, CDR2 YFSETQ. The V end was cut by 2 bases, the J end by 1 base, with 6 bases between. CDR3 length: 13 amino acids. This CDR3 is CASSFWQNTEAFF. Here the CDR3 DNA reads TGCGCCAGCAGCTTCTGGCAGAACACTGAAGCTTTCTTT.

The rearrangement joins TRBV9 to TRBJ2-3, with TRBD2 identical over 8 bases. V was clipped by 0 bases and J by 1 base; unmatched bases: 10. The CDR3 extends over 18 amino acids. Per germline, CDR1 SGDLS and CDR2 YYNGEE. CDR3 in DNA: TGTGCCAGCAGCGTAGCGAGCGGGAGCATCCCCCGCACAGATACGCAGTATTTT. The encoded protein is CASSVASGSIPRTDTQYF.

This chain connects TRBV10-3 to TRBJ2-7; 8 bases are shared with TRBD1. The V gene's germline CDR1 is ENHRY and CDR2 SYGVKD. The trim removed 0 bases at V and 6 bases at J, leaving 4 bases unmatched. CDR3 length equals 14 residues. The CDR3: CAISESTGVGEQYF. The CDR3 DNA reads TGTGCCATCAGTGAGTCGACAGGGGTTGGCGAGCAGTACTTC.